A single sample is the source of the 4 T cell receptor beta chains below, sequenced in a study of T cell responses to AZD1222 COVID-19 vaccine. The protocol was immunoSEQ multiplex PCR, while the TCRdb copy is restricted to in-frame clones and leaves out a portion. The sample shows some 140,000 clones, approximately 90% of them seen only once. The sequenced sample was peripheral blood, obtained on day 0 of AZD1222 vaccination. The receptors come from an adult in good health.

CDR3 DNA sequence: TGTGCCAGCAGTCTTGGTAGAGGACCTAGATACGAGCAGTACTTC. This sequence encodes CASSLGRGPRYEQYF. V and J are TRBV5-4 and TRBJ2-7; D gene ambiguous. Trimming pared 5 bases from V and 4 bases from J, leaving 19 bases between. The CDR3 is made up of 15 amino acids. CDR1 is SGHNT and CDR2 is YYREEE in the germline V gene (reference sequence).

The chain carries TRBV10-3 and TRBJ2-3; 9 nucleotides agree with TRBD2. J lost 2 bases, V lost 2 bases, and 2 bases had no gene match. This CDR3 spans 15 amino acids. The germline V gene encodes CDR1 ENHRY and CDR2 SYGVKD. The CDR3 spells CAISETSGFTDTQYF. CDR3 nucleotides: TGTGCCATCAGTGAGACTAGCGGGTTCACAGATACGCAGTATTTT.

V gene TRBV19 combines with J gene TRBJ2-5, with TRBD1 as a possible D gene (5 bases). Germline V gives CDR1 LNHDA, CDR2 SQIVND (reference sequence). The CDR3 has 12 residues. V shed 7 bases and J shed 5 bases, with 11 bases lying between them. CDR3 region: CASKGIRETQYF. The CDR3 DNA follows: TGTGCCAGTAAGGGGATTCGGGAGACCCAGTACTTC.

This chain links TRBV7-9 with TRBJ2-1; D perhaps matches TRBD2 (5 bases). The length of the CDR3 is 16 residues. Germline CDR1 reads SEHNR; CDR2 reads FQNEAQ (reference sequence). Trimming removed 3 bases from V and 4 bases from J, with 16 bases in between. CDR3 region: CASSFLAGRDYNEQFF. The CDR3 DNA sequence: TGTGCCAGCAGCTTTCTCGCGGGCCGGGATTACAATGAGCAGTTCTTC.